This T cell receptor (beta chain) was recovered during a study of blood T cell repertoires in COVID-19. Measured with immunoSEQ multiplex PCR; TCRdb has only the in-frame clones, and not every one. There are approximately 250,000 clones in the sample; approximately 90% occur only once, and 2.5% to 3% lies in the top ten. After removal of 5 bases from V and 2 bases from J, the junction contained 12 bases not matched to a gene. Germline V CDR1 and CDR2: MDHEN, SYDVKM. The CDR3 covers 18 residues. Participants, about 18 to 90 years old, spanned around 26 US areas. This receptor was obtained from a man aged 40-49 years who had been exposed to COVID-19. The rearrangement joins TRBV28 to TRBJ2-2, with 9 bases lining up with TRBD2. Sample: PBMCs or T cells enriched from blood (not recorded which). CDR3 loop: CASSTPSTSGQNTGELFF. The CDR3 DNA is TGTGCCAGCAGTACCCCCTCTACTAGCGGGCAAAACACCGGGGAGCTGTTTTTT. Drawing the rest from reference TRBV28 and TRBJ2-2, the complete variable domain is DVKVTQSSRYLVKRTGEKVFLECVQDMDHENMFWYRQDPGLGLRLIYFSYDVKMKEKGDIPEGYSVSREKKERFSLILESASTNQTSMYLCASSTPSTSGQNTGELFFGEGSRLTVL.